The 25 T cell receptor beta chains below were found in one sample sequenced in a study of cytomegalovirus exposure and HLA in healthy donors. The PCR contained 60 Vbeta and 13 Jbeta primers. The protocol was immunoSEQ multiplex PCR, while the TCRdb copy is restricted to in-frame clones and leaves out a portion. The table records approximately 200,000 clones, roughly 78% of them present only once. The sequenced sample was PBMCs. The receptors were sampled from a woman between 25 and 40 years old in good health and CMV-seropositive.

This chain uses TRBV27 with TRBJ2-2, with 8 bases fitting TRBD2. CDR1 MNHEY and CDR2 SMNVEV come from the germline V gene (reference sequence). V trimming: 0 bases; J trimming: 6 bases; junction bases outside the gene matches: 6. The CDR3 has 16 residues. The CDR3 DNA reads TGTGCCAGCAGTTTATCTCTAAGCGGGGGCTCCGGGGAGCTGTTTTTT. It codes for CASSLSLSGGSGELFF.

The chain is built from TRBV9 and TRBJ1-1, with 7 bases fitting TRBD1. CDR1 SGDLS and CDR2 YYNGEE come from the germline V gene. The junction had 6 bases not matched to a gene; V was cut back by 3 bases and J by 1 base. The CDR3 extends over 15 amino acids. CDR3 region: CASSAQGGENTEAFF. CDR3 nucleotides: TGTGCCAGCAGCGCCCAAGGGGGCGAGAACACTGAAGCTTTCTTT.

CDR3 nucleotides: TGCGCCAGCAGCCAAGAACTGGCGGGTAGCTACGAGCAGTACTTC. This encodes CASSQELAGSYEQYF. The chain uses TRBV4-3 and TRBJ2-7, with D perhaps matching TRBD2 (5 bases). CDR3 length: 15 residues. Germline CDR1 reads LGHNA; CDR2 reads YSLEER. The V end lost 0 bases, the J end lost 3 bases, and 12 bases lay between the germline ends.

The chain has TRBV19 and TRBJ2-7, with 7 bases aligning to TRBD1. Germline CDR1 and CDR2: LNHDA and SQIVND (reference sequence). This CDR3 is 16 amino acids long. V lost 4 bases, J lost 4 bases, and 13 bases stayed unmatched. CDR3 protein: CASSSIWGQREYEQYF. CDR3 coding DNA: TGTGCCAGTAGTAGTATCTGGGGACAGAGAGAGTACGAGCAGTACTTC.

The rearrangement joins TRBV9 to TRBJ1-1, with 9 bases lining up with TRBD1. The CDR3 is made up of 15 amino acids. CDR1 is SGDLS and CDR2 is YYNGEE in the germline V gene. V lost 2 bases to trimming and J lost 6 bases; unmatched junction nucleotides: 8. CDR3 loop: CASSVTGTGMAEAFF. CDR3 DNA sequence: TGTGCCAGCAGCGTTACCGGGACAGGGATGGCTGAAGCTTTCTTT.

This sequence joins TRBV11-3 and TRBJ2-3; TRBD2 matches at 8 bases. CDR1 and CDR2 (germline): SGHNT, YENEEA. This CDR3 is built from 16 residues. Unmatched junction bases numbered 3, after V lost 1 base and J lost 0 bases. DNA for the CDR3: TGTGCCAGCAGCTTAGGGTTAGCGGGAAGCACAGATACGCAGTATTTT. Encoded protein: CASSLGLAGSTDTQYF. Combining the CDR3 with reference TRBV11-3 and TRBJ2-3 gives the whole variable domain EAGVVQSPRYKIIEKKQPVAFWCNPISGHNTLYWYLQNLGQGPELLIRYENEEAVDDSQLPKDRFSAERLKGVDSTLKIQPAELGDSAVYLCASSLGLAGSTDTQYFGPGTRLTVL.

This chain uses TRBV10-1 with TRBJ2-1; 8 bases align to TRBD2. V was pared by 7 bases and J by 2 bases, with 19 bases of the junction left unmatched. The CDR3 length is 19 residues. Germline-derived CDR1 and CDR2 are WNHNN and SYGVQD (reference sequence). The CDR3 coding sequence is TGCGCCAGCAACCGAAAAAGTCCCCGGGGGGGGGAACCCTACAATGAGCAGTTCTTC. This gives the protein CASNRKSPRGGEPYNEQFF.

This chain joins TRBV28 and TRBJ2-7, with 10 bases fitting TRBD1. The CDR3 contains 16 residues. Germline CDR1 MDHEN, CDR2 SYDVKM. The V gene end was trimmed by 3 bases and the J gene end by 8 bases; junction bases not matched to a gene: 13. The CDR3: CASSLGRIGTGEKQYF. The CDR3 DNA reads as TGTGCCAGCAGTTTGGGCCGCATCGGGACAGGGGAAAAGCAGTACTTC.

V usage is TRBV14 and J usage is TRBJ1-2, with TRBD1 identical over 8 bases. Per germline, CDR1 SGHDN and CDR2 FVKESK. V lost 3 bases and J lost 8; bases outside the gene matches: 5. The CDR3 extends over 13 amino acids. CDR3 nucleotide sequence: TGTGCCAGCAGCCAGACAGGGGTGGAGGGCTACACCTTC. Translation: CASSQTGVEGYTF.

The chain is built from TRBV13 and TRBJ1-1, with 7 bases fitting TRBD1. This CDR3 comprises 13 residues. The V gene's germline CDR1 is PRHDT and CDR2 FYEKMQ (reference sequence). The junction had 9 bases not matched to a gene; V was cut back by 5 bases and J by 9 bases. CDR3 sequence: CASSTPQGGKAFF. In nucleotides, the CDR3 is TGTGCCAGCAGCACCCCCCAGGGGGGAAAAGCTTTCTTT.

This sequence joins TRBV14 and TRBJ2-2; 10 nucleotides line up with TRBD1. This CDR3 spans 17 amino acids. V was clipped by 0 bases and J by 3 bases; unmatched bases: 4. Per germline, CDR1 SGHDN and CDR2 FVKESK. The CDR3 loop reads CASSQDPGQGDTGELFF. Written as DNA, the CDR3 is TGTGCCAGCAGCCAAGATCCCGGACAGGGGGACACCGGGGAGCTGTTTTTT.

The chain carries TRBV6-1 and TRBJ2-7; 7 nucleotides agree with TRBD2. Germline values: CDR1 MNHNS, CDR2 SASEGT. Trimming took 8 bases from V and 0 from J; bases not matched to a gene: 7. The CDR3 sequence is 14 residues long. For the CDR3, the DNA is TGTGCCAGCTTAGGCAGGGAGGGCTCCTACGAGCAGTACTTC. It yields the protein CASLGREGSYEQYF.

The rearrangement uses TRBV18 and TRBJ2-3; 8 bases agree with TRBD1. Unmatched junction bases numbered 0, after V lost 0 bases and J lost 1 base. This CDR3 is 15 amino acids long. Germline V gene data show CDR1 as KGHSH and CDR2 as LQKENI. CDR3 in amino acids: CASSPPTGGTDTQYF. CDR3 in DNA: TGTGCCAGCTCACCACCGACAGGGGGCACAGATACGCAGTATTTT.

The chain uses TRBV5-6 and TRBJ1-1, with D unclear. V was pared by 0 bases and J by 1 base, with 10 bases between. CDR1 and CDR2 (germline): SGHDT, YYEEEE. The length of the CDR3 is 15 residues. The CDR3 nucleotides read TGTGCCAGCAGCTTGGCCGCGGCTTCGAACACTGAAGCTTTCTTT. Its translation: CASSLAAASNTEAFF.

This clone has a handful of counts. The chain links TRBV5-5 to TRBJ1-2, with 10 positions matching TRBD1. The CDR3 extends over 13 amino acids. Germline V gene data show CDR1 as SGHKS and CDR2 as YYEKEE (reference sequence). J gave up 3 bases and V 8 bases, and 4 bases lay outside the gene matches. This CDR3 is CASSDRGDYGYTF. Written as DNA, the CDR3 is TGTGCCAGTTCGGACAGGGGGGACTATGGCTACACCTTC.

This chain joins TRBV23-1 and TRBJ2-7; D is perhaps TRBD2 (5 bases). TRBV23-1 is treated as an ORF (open reading frame) with a function not yet certain. The CDR3 is 10 residues long. Trimming pared 10 bases from V and 5 bases from J, leaving 9 bases between. The CDR3 reads CAIPGNEQYF. Written as DNA, the CDR3 is TGCGCCATCCCCGGGAACGAGCAGTACTTC.

This clone was seen a single time. This chain joins TRBV2 and TRBJ2-3; no reliable D call. Between the trimmed V and J ends, which lost 4 bases and 6 bases, there was a span of 8 bases. Germline CDR1 SNHLY, CDR2 FYNNEI. The CDR3 runs 12 residues. The CDR3 coding sequence is TGTGCCAGCAGTGCCGCACGGGATACGCAGTATTTT. This codes for CASSAARDTQYF.

The rearrangement links TRBV5-1 to TRBJ2-2; 7 nucleotides agree with TRBD1. The germline V gene encodes CDR1 SGHRS and CDR2 YFSETQ. V dropped 1 base and J dropped 2; count of bases not matched to a gene: 5. The CDR3 is made up of 16 amino acids. The CDR3 here is CASSLQTGDNTGELFF. As DNA, the CDR3 is TGCGCCAGCAGCTTGCAAACAGGGGATAACACCGGGGAGCTGTTTTTT.

This chain joins TRBV7-7 and TRBJ2-2; 9 bases are a match to TRBD2. The CDR3 consists of 17 residues. Germline V CDR1 and CDR2: SSHAT, FNYEAQ (reference sequence). V trimming: 1 base; J trimming: 5 bases; junction bases outside the gene matches: 8. In DNA, the CDR3 is TGTGCCAGCAGCTTAGATTTAGTAGCGGGAGTTACCGGGGAGCTGTTTTTT. Translated, it gives CASSLDLVAGVTGELFF.

The genes are TRBV11-2 and TRBJ2-1; the match to TRBD2 covers 11 bases. This CDR3 is 18 amino acids long. V trimming: 1 base; J trimming: 0 bases; junction bases outside the gene matches: 5. Germline-derived CDR1 and CDR2 are SGHAT and FQNNGV. CDR3 amino acids: CASSLGTSGRSSYNEQFF. CDR3 coding DNA: TGTGCCAGCAGCTTAGGGACTAGCGGGCGGAGCTCCTACAATGAGCAGTTCTTC.

The genes are TRBV15 and TRBJ2-1; 8 bases fit TRBD2. This CDR3 spans 15 amino acids. In germline, CDR1 is LNHNV, CDR2 YYDKDF (reference sequence). Germline trimming cut 5 bases from V and 2 bases from J; bases unmatched to any gene: 5. The CDR3 sequence is CATSGPGGPYNEQFF. The CDR3 DNA sequence: TGTGCCACCAGCGGCCCGGGAGGGCCCTACAATGAGCAGTTCTTC. The full variable domain, completed using reference TRBV15 and TRBJ2-1, is DAMVIQNPRYQVTQFGKPVTLSCSQTLNHNVMYWYQQKSSQAPKLLFHYYDKDFNNEADTPDNFQSRRPNTSFCFLDIRSPGLGDTAMYLCATSGPGGPYNEQFFGPGTRLTVL.

The rearrangement joins TRBV2 to TRBJ2-2; perhaps TRBD2 as D (6 bases). Germline values: CDR1 SNHLY, CDR2 FYNNEI. The CDR3 contains 15 residues. V was clipped by 5 bases and J by 6 bases, with 16 bases between them. CDR3 nucleotides: TGTGCCAGCAGTTCGGGACTCACGACGTCCGGGGAGCTGTTTTTT. This gives the protein CASSSGLTTSGELFF.

The V and J genes are TRBV29-1 and TRBJ2-5; perhaps TRBD2 as D (6 bases). The CDR3 has 12 residues. V was trimmed by 4 bases and J by 5 bases, leaving 11 bases between them. CDR1 is SQVTM and CDR2 is ANQGSEA in the germline V gene. CDR3 bases: TGCAGCGTTGTACACGGAGGGGAGACCCAGTACTTC. This sequence encodes CSVVHGGETQYF.

The V call is TRBV4-1, the J call TRBJ2-5, with 11 nucleotides matching TRBD2. Trimming at V came to 2 bases and at J to 5 bases, leaving 7 bases not matched to a gene. The CDR3 contains 16 residues. Germline assignment: CDR1 MGHRA and CDR2 YSYEKL. CDR3 sequence reads: CASSQLGSSGRETQYF. CDR3 DNA: TGCGCCAGCAGCCAACTCGGGTCTAGCGGGAGGGAGACCCAGTACTTC.

The J gene is TRBJ2-7, the V gene TRBV29-1; D is possibly TRBD1 (7 bases). There are 12 residues in the CDR3. V was clipped by 4 bases and J by 7 bases, with 14 bases between them. Per the germline V gene, CDR1 is SQVTM and CDR2 is ANQGSEA. The CDR3 DNA reads as TGCAGCGTTGCAGGGGGACTCTCGGAGCAGTACTTC. This sequence encodes CSVAGGLSEQYF.